This T cell receptor (beta chain) was captured in a study of OX40 agonist ivuxolimab in advanced cancers. The wider study: It was ivuxolimab, an agonistic anti-OX40 (CD134) antibody, that patients were treated with. The dose-escalation group included hepatocellular carcinoma, melanoma, renal cell carcinoma and head and neck cancer. Study-level results: In general, CD8+ T cells held more expanded clones than CD4+ did, on average.

V was clipped by 3 bases and J by 6 bases, with 18 bases between them. CDR1 is SGDLS and CDR2 is YYNGEE in the germline V gene. There are 15 residues in the CDR3. TCRdb's copy holds only in-frame clones and misses some; the assay was immunoSEQ multiplex PCR. This sample has roughly 28,000 clones, with less than 80% found just once. This clone was detected only a few times. The target antigen is unknown. Here the sequenced sample was CD4+ or CD8+ T cells sorted from blood, taken in a trial of the OX40 agonist ivuxolimab. This TCR derives from an adult with an advanced solid tumor such as melanoma, head and neck, liver or kidney cancer. This chain uses TRBV9 with TRBJ1-2, with D perhaps matching TRBD1 (6 bases). CDR3 DNA sequence: TGTGCCAGCAGCGCAACTTCGGGGGGCCTAGATGGCTACACCTTC. It specifies CASSATSGGLDGYTF.